This T cell receptor (beta chain) originates from a study of blood T cell dynamics during melanoma immunotherapy. As for this clone: The antigen is not known.

The time point was: week 3, after first cycle of checkpoint inhibitor. Sampling occurred pretreatment (T0) and at week 3 (W3), after cycle one of checkpoint blockade. Response was assessed by RECIST 1.1 at 12 weeks, except a couple of rapid progressors. Trimming removed 9 bases at V and 1 base at J, with 15 bases between. Germline V gene sequence: CDR1 SGHTA, CDR2 FQGNSA. The CDR3 is made up of 14 amino acids. Data came from immunoSEQ multiplex PCR; TCRdb stores just in-frame clones and leaves some out. The profile shows about 14,000 clones, 86% of them singletons. The study's findings and limits: Disease-control patients' PBMC repertoires became either more clonal or more diverse at W3.

The sequence came from a human donor with melanoma. The V gene is TRBV7-2, the J gene TRBJ1-2; D gene unclear. The sample in question was blood, obtained from a patient treated with checkpoint blockade. CDR3 amino acids: CASRTGGINYGYTF. The CDR3, as DNA: TGTGCCAGTCGAACTGGAGGGATTAACTATGGCTACACCTTC.